Below are 17 T cell receptor beta chains sequenced from a single sample in a study of shared clonotypes between healthy human individuals (TCRdb year 2020). For the CD8 naive samples, CD45RO-negative cells were positively selected for CCR7, yielding a CD45RA+CCR7+ population from which TemRA cells were excluded. The library came from the immunoSEQ multiplex PCR assay. The immuneACCESS repertoire file appears here via TCRdb, limited to in-frame rearrangements. These files lack a portion of the clones; in checked studies, under half of the deficit traces to unresolved V genes, and the cause of the others is not known. This sample is represented by about 680,000 clones; roughly 94% of them were singletons. The top ten clonotypes cover approximately 25% of the sample. The source material was naive CD8+ T cells sorted from blood. Per the publication, the cell subset or site label means: CD45RA+CCR7+. Receptors were obtained from a man in his thirties or forties in good health.

This clone has just one count. V is TRBV29-1 and J is TRBJ2-7; D is perhaps TRBD1 or TRBD2 (5 bases each). V lost 4 bases to trimming and J lost 1 base, with 14 bases between them. The V gene's germline CDR1 is SQVTM and CDR2 ANQGSEA. CDR3 length: 14 residues. The CDR3 loop reads CSVGGLEGSYEQYF. As DNA, the CDR3 is TGCAGCGTTGGGGGTCTAGAGGGGTCCTACGAGCAGTACTTC.

The J gene is TRBJ1-2, the V gene TRBV5-5, with D perhaps TRBD1 (5 bases). CDR3 size: 15 residues. The germline CDR1 and CDR2 sequences are SGHKS and YYEKEE (reference sequence). V lost 1 base and J lost 8, with 18 bases in between. The DNA for the CDR3 is TGTGCCAGCAGCTTGAGTTCACCAGGGACTGGAGGCTACACCTTC. Translation: CASSLSSPGTGGYTF.

For this clone: Additional DNA sequences in this sample encode the identical CDR3. The V call is TRBV15, the J call TRBJ1-5, with a weak D call TRBD1 (5 bases). This CDR3 has 15 amino acids. Trimming stripped 0 bases from V and 4 bases from J, with 10 bases between. Per the germline V gene, CDR1 is LNHNV and CDR2 is YYDKDF (reference sequence). CDR3 loop: CATSRDRGTNQPQHF. The CDR3 bases are TGTGCCACCAGCAGAGATCGGGGGACTAATCAGCCCCAGCATTTT.

The J gene is TRBJ2-2, the V gene TRBV27, with TRBD2 matching over 14 bases. The CDR3 sequence is 16 residues long. Germline values: CDR1 MNHEY, CDR2 SMNVEV (reference sequence). J was trimmed by 7 bases and V by 5 bases; bases with no gene match: 6. CDR3 nucleotides: TGTGCCAGCAGTCCCCTCGGACTAGCGGGGGGCGGGGAGCTGTTTTTT. Encoded protein: CASSPLGLAGGGELFF.

The chain employs TRBV4-2 and TRBJ2-1, with no clear D. Deletions cut 0 bases from V and 10 bases from J, with 19 bases between. Germline CDR1 LGHNA, CDR2 YNFKEQ. CDR3 length: 16 residues. CDR3 residues: CASSQEQQVLFGEQFF. The CDR3 DNA sequence: TGTGCCAGCAGCCAAGAACAGCAGGTTCTTTTCGGGGAGCAGTTCTTC.

This chain connects TRBV6-5 to TRBJ1-1; D is unclear. The germline V gene encodes CDR1 MNHEY and CDR2 SVGAGI. The CDR3 has 13 residues. The V end lost 0 bases, the J end lost 5 bases, and 7 bases lay between the germline ends. CDR3 in amino acids: CASSYSIITEAFF. CDR3 nucleotides: TGTGCCAGCAGTTACTCGATTATAACTGAAGCTTTCTTT.

This clone has just one count. The rearrangement uses TRBV28 and TRBJ1-3, with D perhaps TRBD1 (5 bases). In germline, CDR1 is MDHEN, CDR2 SYDVKM. The length of the CDR3 is 16 residues. Between the trimmed V and J ends, which lost 6 bases and 0 bases, there was a span of 15 bases. CDR3: CASRVHRPYSGNTIYF. The CDR3 nucleotides are TGTGCCAGCAGGGTCCACAGGCCCTACTCTGGAAACACCATATATTTT.

J is TRBJ2-1 and V is TRBV19, with 12 bases lining up with TRBD2. CDR3 length: 16 amino acids. The germline CDR1 and CDR2 sequences are LNHDA and SQIVND (reference sequence). Germline trimming cut 4 bases from V and 2 bases from J; bases unmatched to any gene: 3. The CDR3 bases are TGTGCCAGTAGTAAGGCTAGCGGGAGGGCCTACAATGAGCAGTTCTTC. Its protein is CASSKASGRAYNEQFF.

This clone was observed a single time. The chain joins TRBV4-1 to TRBJ1-1; 9 bases agree with TRBD1. J lost 3 bases, V lost 0 bases, and 8 bases had no gene match. The CDR3 totals 17 residues. The V gene's germline CDR1 is MGHRA and CDR2 YSYEKL. The CDR3 nucleotides are TGCGCCAGCAGCCAAGATGAAGGGACAGGGCCTTACACTGAAGCTTTCTTT. Translation: CASSQDEGTGPYTEAFF.

The rearrangement joins TRBV5-5 to TRBJ1-1; possible D gene TRBD1, 5 bases. Germline assignment: CDR1 SGHKS and CDR2 YYEKEE (reference sequence). The CDR3 has 12 amino acids. The V gene lost 2 bases and the J gene lost 8 bases, with 10 bases spanning the gap. The CDR3 bases are TGTGCCAGCAGCTTCGGCAGGGCCGAAGCTTTCTTT. The encoded protein is CASSFGRAEAFF.

V gene TRBV28 combines with J gene TRBJ2-1, with 11 bases lining up with TRBD2. Per germline, CDR1 MDHEN and CDR2 SYDVKM. Losses at the gene ends were 6 bases for V and 5 bases for J; bases not matched to a gene: 9. This CDR3 is built from 16 residues. CDR3 loop: CASSSKLAGVNNEQFF. Written as DNA, the CDR3 is TGTGCCAGCAGCTCGAAACTAGCGGGAGTCAACAATGAGCAGTTCTTC. The complete variable domain, with remaining parts taken from reference TRBV28 and TRBJ2-1, reads DVKVTQSSRYLVKRTGEKVFLECVQDMDHENMFWYRQDPGLGLRLIYFSYDVKMKEKGDIPEGYSVSREKKERFSLILESASTNQTSMYLCASSSKLAGVNNEQFFGPGTRLTVL.

This chain joins TRBV27 and TRBJ1-4; TRBD1 might be the D (5 bases). The CDR3 length is 13 residues. Germline assignment: CDR1 MNHEY and CDR2 SMNVEV (reference sequence). The V end lost 3 bases, the J end lost 8 bases, and 10 bases lay between the germline ends. The DNA of the CDR3 is TGTGCCAGCAGTTTCAGGAGGGACGAAAAACTGTTTTTT. The encoded protein is CASSFRRDEKLFF.

J is TRBJ1-1 and V is TRBV7-9; D is uncertain. CDR3 length equals 11 residues. Germline values: CDR1 SEHNR, CDR2 FQNEAQ (reference sequence). V lost 8 bases and J 2 bases, leaving 6 bases between the germline ends. DNA of the CDR3: TGTGCCAGCGCACTAAACACTGAAGCTTTCTTT. Translated, it gives CASALNTEAFF.

V usage is TRBV11-2 and J usage is TRBJ2-1, with TRBD1 matching 7 bases. CDR1 SGHAT and CDR2 FQNNGV come from the germline V gene. The CDR3 extends over 15 amino acids. Trimming took 1 base from V and 6 from J; bases not matched to a gene: 6. In DNA form, the CDR3 reads TGTGCCAGCAGCTTAGGCCCGACAGGGTTCAATGAGCAGTTCTTC. This translates into CASSLGPTGFNEQFF. Filled out from reference TRBV11-2 and TRBJ2-1, the complete variable domain reads EAGVAQSPRYKIIEKRQSVAFWCNPISGHATLYWYQQILGQGPKLLIQFQNNGVVDDSQLPKDRFSAERLKGVDSTLKIQPAKLEDSAVYLCASSLGPTGFNEQFFGPGTRLTVL.

The rearrangement joins TRBV6-5 to TRBJ2-7; 7 bases fit TRBD2. The CDR3 totals 12 residues. Per the germline V gene, CDR1 is MNHEY and CDR2 is SVGAGI. Trimming removed 4 bases from V and 6 bases from J; junction bases left unmatched: 3. The CDR3 region has the DNA TGTGCCAGCAGTTGGGGGGAGGGCGAGCAGTACTTC. Protein product: CASSWGEGEQYF.

This clone was found once. The chain has TRBV27 and TRBJ2-7; no clear D. V was clipped by 3 bases and J by 7 bases, with 10 bases between them. CDR1 MNHEY and CDR2 SMNVEV come from the germline V gene (reference sequence). The CDR3 consists of 12 residues. In DNA form, the CDR3 reads TGTGCCAGCAGTTTTGGGTCGGAAGAGCAGTACTTC. Translated: CASSFGSEEQYF.

This sequence joins TRBV27 and TRBJ2-3, with 8 bases fitting TRBD2. The V segment lost 0 bases and the J segment 2 bases; nucleotides outside the gene matches: 10. The CDR3 extends over 18 amino acids. The germline gives CDR1 MNHEY, CDR2 SMNVEV (reference sequence). The CDR3 sequence is CASSLSLPGLVPTDTQYF. The CDR3 nucleotides are TGTGCCAGCAGTTTATCTCTCCCGGGACTAGTTCCCACAGATACGCAGTATTTT.